Sequencing of this T cell receptor beta chain was carried out in a study of shared clonotypes between healthy human individuals. Study information: For every donor, three CD4 naive, three CD4 memory, two CD8 naive and one CD8 memory plates were used.

Evenly divided among several immunoSEQ plates was the genomic DNA of each subset. Profiling relied on immunoSEQ multiplex PCR, and the TCRdb table lists in-frame clones only, not all of them. The repertoire holds millions of clones, with 90% to 95% as singletons. V gave up 0 bases and J gave up 0 bases, with 13 bases separating them. Germline-derived CDR1 and CDR2 are SGHRS and YFSETQ. The CDR3 consists of 17 residues. As regards this clone: Its target is not known.

The study's findings and limits: Clonotypes which were not shared had lower generation probabilities than clonotypes that all four donors shared. Sequencing depth was expected to affect clonotype sharing among donors.

The chain recombines TRBV5-1 with TRBJ1-3, with D maybe TRBD1 (5 bases). What was sequenced was naive CD4+ T cells from PBMCs. Subset reported: CD45RA+ positively selected. This clonotype originated in a young man in good health. Some clones in this sample may be carry-over from other donors' samples. The CDR3 region has the DNA TGCGCCAGCAGCTTGGCACCCGGGGCCTCCTCTGGAAACACCATATATTTT. It is translated as CASSLAPGASSGNTIYF.